A single sample is the source of the 7 T cell receptor beta chains below, sequenced in a study of beta chain features in type 1 diabetes. General study findings and limits: TCRB CDR3s from Type 1 diabetes patients were moderately but significantly shorter in all four CD4+ subsets.

Investigators reverse transcribed all isolated RNA, so they sequenced expressed TCRB transcripts. Clones were read by immunoSEQ multiplex PCR, and TCRdb kept only the in-frame ones, dropping some. Among roughly 230,000 clones listed, about a tenth were seen once. Which antigens these TCRs recognize remains unknown. The sequenced material came from naive CD4+ T cells from blood. The source of these receptors is a young man with type 1 diabetes.

This clone came up a few times. The genes are TRBV9 and TRBJ2-7; weak D call: TRBD2 (5 bases). The V gene lost 2 bases and the J gene lost 3 bases, with 6 bases spanning the gap. The CDR3 loop spans 12 amino acids. Germline V gives CDR1 SGDLS, CDR2 YYNGEE. The CDR3 loop is CASSVEGYEQYF. The CDR3 DNA follows: TGTGCCAGCAGCGTTGAGGGCTACGAGCAGTACTTC.

This rearrangement joins TRBV5-4 to TRBJ2-1; 8 bases agree with TRBD1. Germline loops: CDR1 SGHNT, CDR2 YYREEE (reference sequence). The J segment lost 4 bases and the V segment lost 0 bases, leaving 3 bases of the junction unmatched. The CDR3 contains 15 residues. CDR3 loop: CASSLGTGPYNEQFF. In nucleotides, the CDR3 is TGTGCCAGCAGCTTGGGGACAGGGCCTTACAATGAGCAGTTCTTC.

This chain links TRBV28 with TRBJ1-2, with 7 nucleotides matching TRBD1. Trimming at V came to 7 bases and at J to 8 bases, leaving 4 bases not matched to a gene. The CDR3 contains 11 residues. Germline V gene sequence: CDR1 MDHEN, CDR2 SYDVKM. CDR3 amino acids: CASTNRGGYTF. The CDR3 region has the DNA TGTGCCAGCACCAACAGGGGCGGCTACACCTTC.

This clone showed up just a few times. The chain links TRBV10-3 to TRBJ1-1; D unclear. The length of the CDR3 is 14 residues. V was shortened by 6 bases and J by 1 base, with 12 bases between the two germline ends. Looked up from germline, CDR1 is ENHRY and CDR2 is SYGVKD. In DNA form, the CDR3 reads TGTGCCATCAGGGCCTCGGCGGGGAACACTGAAGCTTTCTTT. This gives the protein CAIRASAGNTEAFF.

Note on this clone: This same CDR3 is encoded by further DNA sequences in the sample. The V call is TRBV6-5, the J call TRBJ2-7; 10 bases are shared with TRBD1. With 6 bases clipped from V and 1 base from J, the junction kept 6 bases outside the gene matches. The CDR3 consists of 15 residues. Germline-derived CDR1 and CDR2 are MNHEY and SVGAGI. CDR3 residues: CASSHRDRGSYEQYF. In DNA form, the CDR3 reads TGTGCCAGCAGCCACCGGGACAGGGGTTCCTACGAGCAGTACTTC.

This clone was seen a handful of times. The CDR3 here is CASSETGSGLPKNIQYF. The CDR3 DNA sequence: TGTGCCAGCAGTGAGACAGGTTCTGGACTCCCCAAAAACATTCAGTACTTC. The genes are TRBV6-1 and TRBJ2-4; D may be TRBD1 (6 bases). The CDR3 extends over 17 amino acids. The germline gives CDR1 MNHNS, CDR2 SASEGT. The ends were cut back, 3 bases at V and 2 bases at J, with 17 bases in the middle.

This clone was detected a few times. The V and J genes are TRBV6-1 and TRBJ2-7; 7 bases map to TRBD1. CDR1 and CDR2 from the germline V gene are MNHNS and SASEGT. Germline trimming cut 4 bases from V and 0 bases from J; bases unmatched to any gene: 3. This CDR3 is 14 amino acids long. The CDR3 DNA reads as TGTGCCAGCAGTGGGGGACAGAGCTCCTACGAGCAGTACTTC. As protein: CASSGGQSSYEQYF.